These 23 T cell receptor beta chains originate from one sample sequenced in a study of metastatic and nonmetastatic thyroid tumors (dated by TCRdb to about 2020). Before undergoing thyroid surgery, none of the patients had been given any kind of treatment. Preparation of the library involved PCR. Sequencing took place on an Illumina HiSeq 4000. TCRdb trimmed public reads at Q25 via fastp, called clones via MiXCR and kept in-frame beta chains. Across this sample there are approximately 25,000 clones, with 10% to 15% seen only once. The ten largest account for over 15% of the sample. The sample consisted of blood. These receptors came from a female donor with papillary thyroid cancer or a benign thyroid nodule (not recorded which). Some clones in this sample may be carry-over from other donors' samples.

This clone was seen at least ten times. The genes are TRBV7-6 and TRBJ2-5; TRBD1 matches 7 bases. V lost 2 bases and J lost 2; bases outside the gene matches: 2. The CDR3 is made up of 14 amino acids. Germline lookup yields CDR1 SGHVS and CDR2 FNYEAQ. The CDR3 reads CASSLLGQQETQYF. The CDR3 nucleotides are TGTGCCAGCAGCTTATTGGGACAGCAAGAGACCCAGTACTTC.

This clone occurred many times. The chain uses TRBV18 and TRBJ2-5, with D unresolved. This CDR3 has 17 amino acids. Trimming took 6 bases from V and 1 from J, leaving 21 bases between them. From germline, CDR1 is KGHSH and CDR2 LQKENI. The CDR3 DNA reads as TGTGCCAGCTCCACCGAGAGAGTGTCCTGGGGCCAAGAGACCCAGTACTTC. This encodes CASSTERVSWGQETQYF.

This clone showed up many times. A clone one base away is much larger, so this may be a read error. The sample contains more than one DNA sequence encoding this CDR3. V and J are TRBV6-1 and TRBJ2-7; possibly TRBD2 for D (6 bases). V was pared by 5 bases and J by 3 bases, with 17 bases between. Germline-derived CDR1 and CDR2 are MNHNS and SASEGT. The CDR3 totals 15 residues. CDR3 region: CASSPFGGRHYEQYF. DNA of the CDR3: TGTGCCAGCAGTCCCTTTGGTGGGAGGCACTACGAGCAGTACTTC.

A note on this clone: One end of the junction does not line up with germline, which may come from a read error. V and J are TRBV25-1 and TRBJ2-2; possibly TRBD1 for D (5 bases). This CDR3 contains 15 residues. In germline, CDR1 is MGHDK, CDR2 SYGVNS. The CDR3 is CASSEFQGNIGELFF. CDR3 DNA: TGTGCCAGCAGTGAGTTTCAGGGTAACATCGGGGAGCTGTTTTTT.

This clone showed up many times. The sample contains more than one DNA sequence encoding this CDR3. V usage is TRBV20-1 and J usage is TRBJ2-5; 7 nucleotides match TRBD2. Looked up from germline, CDR1 is DFQATT and CDR2 is SNEGSKA (reference sequence). This CDR3 is built from 14 residues. Trimming at V came to 6 bases and at J to 5 bases, leaving 12 bases not matched to a gene. CDR3: CSAEVIGRSETQYF. The CDR3 DNA reads TGCAGTGCGGAAGTCATCGGGAGGTCTGAGACCCAGTACTTC.

In this sample, this clone turned up many times. The CDR3 reads CASSAASGGQYF. DNA for the CDR3: TGTGCCAGCAGCGCGGCGTCCGGTGGGCAGTACTTC. V is TRBV5-6 and J is TRBJ2-7; no clear D gene. The length of the CDR3 is 12 residues. Looked up from germline, CDR1 is SGHDT and CDR2 is YYEEEE. V dropped 4 bases and J dropped 9 bases, with 14 bases sitting between them.

The gene calls are TRBV6-2 or TRBV6-3 and TRBJ1-1; D perhaps matches TRBD1 (5 bases). V was trimmed by 6 bases and J by 1 base, leaving 6 bases between them. This CDR3 region has 12 residues. Per the germline V gene, CDR1 is MNHEY and CDR2 is SVGEGT. CDR3 residues: CASRGTNTEAFF. The CDR3 DNA follows: TGTGCCAGCAGGGGGACGAACACTGAAGCTTTCTTT.

This clone has just a few counts. The rearrangement uses TRBV6-2 or TRBV6-3 and TRBJ1-5; D is undetermined. This CDR3 is built from 15 residues. In germline, CDR1 is MNHEY, CDR2 SVGEGT. Trimming took off 6 bases at V and 2 bases at J, with 14 bases between the two ends. CDR3 loop: CASRTQAKGNQPQHF. The CDR3 coding sequence is TGTGCCAGCAGGACTCAGGCTAAAGGCAATCAGCCCCAGCATTTT.

This clone has a handful of counts. The chain joins TRBV6-4 to TRBJ2-3; 10 nucleotides match TRBD2. CDR3 length equals 14 residues. J lost 4 bases, V lost 3 bases, and 1 base had no gene match. CDR1 is MRHNA, CDR2 SNTAGT, per germline. DNA for the CDR3: TGTGCCAGCAGTGAGGGGACTAGCGCAGATACGCAGTATTTT. This codes for CASSEGTSADTQYF.

This clone was seen many times. This chain connects TRBV5-1 to TRBJ2-3; D not resolved. The V end was cut by 4 bases, the J end by 5 bases, with 11 bases between. The germline CDR1 and CDR2 sequences are SGHRS and YFSETQ. This CDR3 has 13 amino acids. The CDR3 region is CASSPGYGDTQYF. The CDR3, as DNA: TGCGCCAGCAGCCCTGGTTACGGAGATACGCAGTATTTT.

This clone was seen ten or more times. The chain uses TRBV30 and TRBJ2-7; 7 bases fit TRBD2. The germline V gene has CDR1 GTSNPN and CDR2 SVGIG (reference sequence). CDR3 length equals 15 residues. The junction had 8 bases not matched to a gene; V was cut back by 3 bases and J by 0 bases. CDR3 in amino acids: CAWRSLGGYSYEQYF. CDR3 DNA sequence: TGTGCCTGGAGATCTCTCGGGGGGTACTCCTACGAGCAGTACTTC. Filled out from reference TRBV30 and TRBJ2-7, the complete variable domain reads SQTIHQWPATLVQPVGSPLSLECTVEGTSNPNLYWYRQAAGRGLQLLFYSVGIGQISSEVPQNLSASRPQDRQFILSSKKLLLSDSGFYLCAWRSLGGYSYEQYFGPGTRLTVT.

By its share, this clone is medium-sized (0.01 to 0.1%). This rearrangement joins TRBV11-1 to TRBJ2-1, with 8 bases lining up with TRBD1. V lost 1 base, J lost 5 bases, and 7 bases stayed unmatched. In germline, CDR1 is SGHAT, CDR2 FQDESV (reference sequence). CDR3 size: 16 residues. In DNA form, the CDR3 reads TGTGCCAGCAGCTTAGTAACCGGGACAGGTAACAATGAGCAGTTCTTC. Its translation is CASSLVTGTGNNEQFF.

This clone was observed many times. V gene TRBV6-1 combines with J gene TRBJ2-1, with D uncertain. This CDR3 comprises 13 residues. CDR1 and CDR2 from the germline V gene are MNHNS and SASEGT. Trimming took 7 bases from V and 4 from J, leaving 11 bases between them. The chain's CDR3 is CASTKPHYNEQFF. As DNA, the CDR3 is TGTGCCAGCACCAAGCCCCATTACAATGAGCAGTTCTTC.

This clone showed up just a few times. The chain's CDR3 is CASGTGGSYEQYF. The DNA for the CDR3 is TGTGCCAGCGGGACAGGGGGGTCCTACGAGCAGTACTTC. The chain combines TRBV6-1 with TRBJ2-7; 11 positions match TRBD1. The CDR3 length is 13 residues. Germline-derived CDR1 and CDR2 are MNHNS and SASEGT. V shed 8 bases and J 1 base; nucleotides not matched to a gene: 1.

This clone has ten or more counts. The V and J genes are TRBV5-1 and TRBJ2-7, with TRBD1 as a possible D gene (5 bases). This CDR3 is built from 13 residues. Trimming took 4 bases from V and 7 from J, leaving 15 bases between them. The germline V gene has CDR1 SGHRS and CDR2 YFSETQ. CDR3 sequence reads: CASSPDSLVEQYF. The CDR3 region has the DNA TGCGCCAGCAGCCCCGACAGCTTGGTAGAGCAGTACTTC. Based on the CDR3 plus reference TRBV5-1 and TRBJ2-7, the full variable domain is KAGVTQTPRYLIKTRGQQVTLSCSPISGHRSVSWYQQTPGQGLQFLFEYFSETQRNKGNFPGRFSGRQFSNSRSEMNVSTLELGDSALYLCASSPDSLVEQYFGPGTRLTVT.

This clone was detected many times. The chain has TRBV7-6 and TRBJ1-5, with a weak D call TRBD1 (5 bases). The CDR3 has 12 residues. Germline-derived CDR1 and CDR2 are SGHVS and FNYEAQ. Trimming removed 3 bases at V and 7 bases at J, with 7 bases between. In DNA, the CDR3 is TGTGCCAGCAGCTTGGGGGGGCAGCCCCAGCATTTT. This encodes CASSLGGQPQHF.

There are many counts of this clone. The rearrangement links TRBV6-6 to TRBJ2-3; 12 bases agree with TRBD2. Per the germline V gene, CDR1 is MNHNY and CDR2 is SVGAGI (reference sequence). The CDR3 contains 19 residues. V gave up 3 bases and J gave up 0 bases; unmatched junction bases: 10. The CDR3 nucleotides are TGTGCCAGCAGTTATCTAGCGGGAGGGCCCAAGTCTAGCACAGATACGCAGTATTTT. It yields the protein CASSYLAGGPKSSTDTQYF.

This chain connects TRBV11-2 to TRBJ1-6; no firm D call. V was cut by 1 base and J by 9 bases, with 10 bases left in between. CDR3 size: 14 residues. The germline V gene has CDR1 SGHAT and CDR2 FQNNGV. CDR3 loop: CASSLVIVTSPLHF. CDR3 nucleotides: TGTGCCAGCAGCTTAGTAATAGTGACTTCACCCCTCCACTTT.

There are many counts of this clone. This sequence joins TRBV18 and TRBJ2-7; TRBD1 agrees at 8 bases. From germline, CDR1 is KGHSH and CDR2 LQKENI. The CDR3 sequence is 15 residues long. V shed 6 bases and J 2 bases; nucleotides not matched to a gene: 9. This CDR3 is CASSAGQGGAYEQYF. As DNA, the CDR3 is TGTGCCAGCTCGGCTGGACAGGGTGGCGCCTACGAGCAGTACTTC.

This clone was found many times. This chain connects TRBV28 to TRBJ1-2; D is possibly TRBD1 (6 bases). Germline CDR1 is MDHEN and CDR2 is SYDVKM. The CDR3 extends over 14 amino acids. V lost 3 bases and J 8 bases, leaving 16 bases between the germline ends. CDR3 in amino acids: CASSLVRGGEGYTF. DNA for the CDR3: TGTGCCAGCAGTTTGGTCAGGGGTGGCGAAGGCTACACCTTC.

This clone was counted many times. The V and J genes are TRBV9 and TRBJ2-3; D might be TRBD2 (6 bases). Germline V gene lookup returns CDR1 SGDLS and CDR2 YYNGEE. CDR3 size: 15 residues. The V end was cut by 5 bases, the J end by 2 bases, with 15 bases between. CDR3 nucleotide sequence: TGTGCCAGCAGTAAGACTAGGTCAGACACAGATACGCAGTATTTT. Amino acid sequence: CASSKTRSDTDTQYF.

This clone was detected ten times or more. The chain employs TRBV11-3 and TRBJ2-1, with D possibly matching TRBD1 (6 bases). Germline V lookup: CDR1 SGHNT, CDR2 YENEEA. The V gene lost 4 bases and the J gene lost 6 bases, with 13 bases spanning the gap. The CDR3 spans 14 residues. CDR3 coding DNA: TGTGCCAGCAGCTCCGATGGGGGCTCCAATGAGCAGTTCTTC. Translated: CASSSDGGSNEQFF.

This clone has a count of ten or more. The chain links TRBV7-2 to TRBJ1-5; D unclear. The germline V and J ends were trimmed by 1 base and 4 bases, with 5 bases remaining between them. The CDR3 runs to 13 residues. Per germline, CDR1 SGHTA and CDR2 FQGNSA. Written as DNA, the CDR3 is TGTGCCAGCAGCTTAGTTGCTAATCAGCCCCAGCATTTT. It yields the protein CASSLVANQPQHF.